The clone carrying this TCR beta chain was recorded only once. Antigen specificity is unknown. This sample stems from a study of cytomegalovirus exposure and HLA in healthy donors. Study background: Among some 400 genotyped donors, approximately 80% fell in the Caucasian-associated ancestry cluster. The study, taken as a whole, reports: As was reported, the HLA-A and HLA-B alleles of most subjects were accurately predicted from TCR beta sequences. Earlier analysis yielded a pattern in which most TCR beta V segments were productive about 90% or about 30% of the time.

The primer mix had 60 Vbeta and 13 Jbeta primers. The protocol was immunoSEQ multiplex PCR, while the TCRdb copy is restricted to in-frame clones and leaves out a portion. Of about 200,000 clones in the sample, over 65% are singletons; the top ten hold 15% to 17%. With 1 base removed from V and 3 bases from J, the gap between germline ends came to 13 bases. Germline-derived CDR1 and CDR2 are LNHDA and SQIVND (reference sequence). This CDR3 spans 16 amino acids. The sample was PBMCs. The J gene is TRBJ2-4, the V gene TRBV19, with TRBD1 as a possible D gene (6 bases). This clonotype was obtained from a man in his forties in good health and CMV-seronegative. CDR3 sequence (DNA): TGTGCCAGTAGTATAGTAGGGGGTACGGGCAAAAACATTCAGTACTTC. This sequence encodes CASSIVGGTGKNIQYF.